The 24 T cell receptor beta chains in this list originate from one sample, sequenced in a study of regulatory T cells in long-lasting Graves disease. Arm-PCR with iRepertoire HTBI primers amplified the CDR3 regions for these TCR beta libraries. TCRdb fed the multiplex PCR reads into MiXCR, producing one record per CDR3 protein. The sample holds approximately 360,000 distinct CDR3 sequences; 12% are singletons and the top ten take around 18%. Described time point: newly diagnosed GD, antithyroid drugs for less than 3 months. From RNA extracted from PBMCs, the TCR library was made. This same sample was also part of a study on T cells in Graves' hyperthyroidism and ophthalmopathy.

The sample was peripheral blood mononuclear cells (PBMCs), taken at new diagnosis, from a patient treated with antithyroid drugs. These receptors were taken from a woman younger than 30 with Graves disease.

This clonotype appeared many times. V usage is TRBV27 and J usage is TRBJ2-3; TRBD1 agrees at 10 bases. J was trimmed by 6 bases and V by 4 bases; bases with no gene match: 7. The CDR3 is 15 amino acids. Per germline, CDR1 MNHEY and CDR2 SMNVEV (reference sequence). The CDR3 region is CASSSLGTGDDTQYF. CDR3 coding DNA: TGTGCCAGCAGTTCCCTTGGGACAGGGGACGATACGCAGTATTTT.

Many counts were recorded for this clonotype. The CDR3 nucleotides are TGTGCCAGCCATAGCGGAGTCCACTACGAGCAGTACTTC. Amino acid sequence: CASHSGVHYEQYF. The V call is TRBV2, the J call TRBJ2-7, with D perhaps matching TRBD2 (6 bases). V shed 8 bases and J shed 3 bases, with 14 bases lying between them. The CDR3 spans 13 residues. Germline V gives CDR1 SNHLY, CDR2 FYNNEI.

This clonotype turned up a few times. V usage is TRBV3-1 and J usage is TRBJ2-6; the D gene is possibly TRBD2 (6 bases). The ends were cut back, 4 bases at V and 1 base at J, with 14 bases in the middle. The CDR3 covers 17 residues. From germline, CDR1 is LGHDT and CDR2 YNNKEL (reference sequence). CDR3 nucleotide sequence: TGTGCCAGCAGCCTTTCGGGACGGGAGTCTGGGGCCAACGTCCTGACTTTC. Translation: CASSLSGRESGANVLTF.

This clonotype has a count of ten or more. This chain uses TRBV5-1 with TRBJ2-1; no clear D gene. V dropped 0 bases and J dropped 10 bases, with 8 bases sitting between them. CDR1 and CDR2 from the germline V gene are SGHRS and YFSETQ. This CDR3 spans 12 amino acids. CDR3 protein: CASSLANGEQFF. The CDR3 DNA reads TGCGCCAGCAGCTTGGCCAACGGGGAGCAGTTCTTC.

A remark on this clonotype: A much larger clone lies a single base off, so this may be a read error. This chain links TRBV7-2 with TRBJ2-7, with 13 bases that match TRBD2. Germline V gene data show CDR1 as SGHTA and CDR2 as FQGNSA. There are 17 residues in the CDR3. The ends lost 0 bases at V and 7 bases at J; junction bases unmatched: 9. CDR3 sequence (DNA): TGTGCCAGCAGCTTAGCCTCTACTAGCGGGGGGGCCGGGGAGCAGTACTTC. It is translated as CASSLASTSGGAGEQYF.

This clonotype was seen a few times. The chain couples TRBV7-8 to TRBJ1-2; D perhaps matches TRBD1 (5 bases). The germline V gene has CDR1 SGHVS and CDR2 FQNEAQ. The CDR3 consists of 15 residues. Trimming stripped 5 bases from V and 5 bases from J, with 18 bases between. The CDR3 DNA is TGTGCCAGCAGCACACGGGACTTCGTTAGATATGGCTACACCTTC. Amino acids: CASSTRDFVRYGYTF.

This clonotype showed up many times. The V and J genes are TRBV6-1 and TRBJ1-5; D is uncertain. The CDR3 is 15 amino acids. The germline V and J ends were trimmed by 6 bases and 3 bases, with 15 bases remaining between them. The germline CDR1 and CDR2 sequences are MNHNS and SASEGT. The chain's CDR3 is CASSLLGSLNQPQHF. The CDR3 DNA follows: TGTGCCAGCAGCCTTCTGGGGAGTCTCAATCAGCCCCAGCATTTT.

In this sample, this clonotype turned up many times. The chain joins TRBV2 to TRBJ2-5; perhaps TRBD2 as D (6 bases). Germline loops: CDR1 SNHLY, CDR2 FYNNEI. This CDR3 is 15 amino acids long. Trimming stripped 2 bases from V and 3 bases from J, with 13 bases between. The CDR3 region is CASSERTTRKETQYF. The DNA for the CDR3 is TGTGCCAGCAGTGAACGGACTACGCGCAAAGAGACCCAGTACTTC.

There are many counts of this clonotype. The V gene is TRBV6-2 or TRBV6-3, the J gene TRBJ2-7; tentative D call: TRBD2 (5 bases). V was cut by 0 bases and J by 0 bases, with 9 bases left in between. Germline CDR1 is MNHEY and CDR2 is SVGEGT. This CDR3 has 15 residues. The CDR3 loop reads CASSYSGGLSYEQYF. The CDR3 coding sequence is TGTGCCAGCAGTTACTCGGGCGGACTCTCCTACGAGCAGTACTTC.

This clonotype has just a few counts. This chain joins TRBV6-2 or TRBV6-3 and TRBJ2-5; D may be TRBD1 or TRBD2 (5 bases each). Germline assignment: CDR1 MNHEY and CDR2 SVGEGT. The CDR3 has 15 amino acids. Trimming stripped 0 bases from V and 5 bases from J, with 13 bases between. CDR3 coding DNA: TGTGCCAGCAGTTACTCGAGTGGGGGTCCGGAGACCCAGTACTTC. Amino acids: CASSYSSGGPETQYF.

The sample holds a few counts of this clonotype. The rearrangement uses TRBV27 and TRBJ1-2; the match to TRBD1 covers 9 bases. Germline values: CDR1 MNHEY, CDR2 SMNVEV (reference sequence). The CDR3 covers 15 residues. V trimming: 4 bases; J trimming: 6 bases; junction bases outside the gene matches: 9. Written as DNA, the CDR3 is TGTGCCAGCAGTTCCCCTTCCGGGACAGGGAATGGCTACACCTTC. It is translated as CASSSPSGTGNGYTF.

The chain carries TRBV7-8 and TRBJ2-5; TRBD1 is a possible D gene (6 bases). This CDR3 region has 16 residues. Germline V gives CDR1 SGHVS, CDR2 FQNEAQ. V was pared by 4 bases and J by 1 base, with 16 bases between. The CDR3 reads CASSSYRAVVQETQYF. CDR3 sequence (DNA): TGTGCCAGCAGCTCCTACAGGGCCGTGGTCCAAGAGACCCAGTACTTC.

This clonotype was recorded many times. The chain has TRBV7-2 and TRBJ2-1, with D uncertain. Germline assignment: CDR1 SGHTA and CDR2 FQGNSA. The CDR3 covers 13 residues. V lost 5 bases to trimming and J lost 10 bases, with 15 bases between them. The DNA for the CDR3 is TGTGCCAGCAGCCGAGTTAAATATCGAGAGCAGTTCTTC. It codes for CASSRVKYREQFF.

In this sample, this clonotype turned up many times. J is TRBJ1-1 and V is TRBV29-1; no definite D call. The CDR3 has 13 amino acids. V lost 4 bases, J lost 1 base, and 10 bases lay in between. Germline V gene sequence: CDR1 SQVTM, CDR2 ANQGSEA. CDR3 bases: TGCAGCGTTGCCCCTCACAAGAACACTGAAGCTTTCTTT. This sequence encodes CSVAPHKNTEAFF.

This clonotype has at least ten counts. V gene TRBV4-1 combines with J gene TRBJ1-5; D remains ambiguous. The V gene's germline CDR1 is MGHRA and CDR2 YSYEKL. Trimming removed 1 base at V and 5 bases at J, with 9 bases between. The CDR3 length is 14 residues. The CDR3 DNA is TGCGCCAGCAGCCAAGTAGCGGGGTATCAGCCCCAGCATTTT. It is translated as CASSQVAGYQPQHF.

Here the CDR3 DNA reads TGTGCCAGCAGCCCTGGGGCAGAGAACACCGGGGAGCTGTTTTTT. Translated, it gives CASSPGAENTGELFF. The chain uses TRBV7-9 and TRBJ2-2; D is possibly TRBD1 (5 bases). V dropped 5 bases and J dropped 1 base, with 11 bases sitting between them. CDR1 and CDR2 (germline): SEHNR, FQNEAQ (reference sequence). This CDR3 spans 15 amino acids.

The rearrangement links TRBV29-1 to TRBJ2-1; 12 bases fit TRBD2. There are 16 residues in the CDR3. After removal of 5 bases from V and 0 bases from J, the junction contained 5 bases not matched to a gene. Germline CDR1 reads SQVTM; CDR2 reads ANQGSEA. For the CDR3, the DNA is TGCAGCGTTCAAGGACTAGCGGGGATCTCCTACAATGAGCAGTTCTTC. Translating it yields CSVQGLAGISYNEQFF.

With regard to this clonotype: A single base separates this from a much larger clone, so it may be a read error. J is TRBJ1-1 and V is TRBV2, with TRBD1 as a possible D gene (6 bases). The CDR3 has 15 amino acids. Germline-derived CDR1 and CDR2 are SNHLY and FYNNEI. CDR3 DNA: TGTGCCAACAGTGAAGCGGGACAATTGAACACTGAAGCTTTCTTT. It yields the protein CANSEAGQLNTEAFF.

This clonotype was seen a few times. The V and J genes are TRBV12-3 or TRBV12-4 and TRBJ2-1; weak D call: TRBD1 (6 bases). V shed 7 bases and J shed 2 bases, with 18 bases lying between them. The CDR3 covers 16 residues. CDR3 amino acids: CASIVGGTAAYNEQFF. The CDR3 bases are TGTGCCAGCATTGTAGGGGGAACGGCCGCCTACAATGAGCAGTTCTTC.

This clonotype has just a few counts. The CDR3 region has the DNA TGCGCCAGCAGCCAAGTTTTTTCGGGCAGGGGATTTCCTCAGCCCCAGCATTTT. It translates to CASSQVFSGRGFPQPQHF. This sequence joins TRBV4-1 and TRBJ1-5; D perhaps matches TRBD1 (6 bases). This CDR3 spans 18 amino acids. Germline V gives CDR1 MGHRA, CDR2 YSYEKL. Trimming shortened V by 1 base and J by 6 bases, and 22 bases separated the two germline ends.

Many counts were recorded for this clonotype. This chain's CDR3 is CASSFSQQETQYF. The CDR3 coding sequence is TGTGCCAGCAGCTTTTCCCAGCAAGAGACCCAGTACTTC. V is TRBV7-6 and J is TRBJ2-5; D not certain. The CDR3 contains 13 residues. The germline V gene has CDR1 SGHVS and CDR2 FNYEAQ. The V end lost 3 bases, the J end lost 2 bases, and 7 bases lay between the germline ends. Full variable domain (outside the CDR3, taken from reference TRBV7-6 and TRBJ2-5): GAGVSQSPRYKVTKRGQDVALRCDPISGHVSLYWYRQALGQGPEFLTYFNYEAQQDKSGLPNDRFSAERPEGSISTLTIQRTEQRDSAMYRCASSFSQQETQYFGPGTRLLVL.

This clonotype appeared many times. The V and J genes are TRBV27 and TRBJ1-6; perhaps TRBD1 as D (6 bases). The germline V gene encodes CDR1 MNHEY and CDR2 SMNVEV (reference sequence). Trimming removed 2 bases from V and 12 bases from J, with 17 bases in between. The CDR3 has 15 residues. The CDR3 protein is CASSLGPTGFLPLHF. The DNA for the CDR3 is TGTGCCAGCAGTTTAGGGCCGACAGGCTTCCTACCCCTCCACTTT.

In its sample, this clonotype was seen many times. The chain employs TRBV20-1 and TRBJ1-3; 9 bases line up with TRBD1. V was pared by 1 base and J by 2 bases, with 12 bases of the junction left unmatched. The CDR3 is 18 residues long. Germline values: CDR1 DFQATT, CDR2 SNEGSKA (reference sequence). CDR3 nucleotides: TGCAGTGCTAGAGGGACGGGCCCGGGACAGGGCCCTGGAAACACCATATATTTT. Translated: CSARGTGPGQGPGNTIYF.

This chain joins TRBV12-3 or TRBV12-4 and TRBJ2-1; D may be TRBD2 (6 bases). CDR3 size: 14 residues. Trimming removed 1 base at V and 10 bases at J, with 14 bases between. DNA of the CDR3: TGTGCCAGCAGTTTAGAGGCGCGCGGGACGGAGCAGTTCTTC. It encodes CASSLEARGTEQFF.